The clone carrying this T cell receptor (beta chain) was counted only a few times. Germline V CDR1 and CDR2: MNHEY, SVGAGI. The CDR3 sequence is 14 residues long. Trimming removed 5 bases from V and 7 bases from J, with 12 bases in between. Samples were sequenced at Survey level, maximum 500,000 reads. TCRdb keeps only in-frame clones here, not all; method: immunoSEQ multiplex PCR. The sample contains 32,000 or so clones, roughly four fifths of which appear only once. This entry is derived from a study of pediatric ulcerative colitis. The sequence derives from a boy aged 5-17 years with severe ulcerative colitis. The V and J genes are TRBV6-5 and TRBJ1-6, with unresolved D. The sequencing sample was made of blood. The CDR3 loop is CASSPQSTNSPLHF. For the CDR3, the DNA is TGTGCCAGCAGTCCCCAAAGCACGAATTCACCCCTCCACTTT.